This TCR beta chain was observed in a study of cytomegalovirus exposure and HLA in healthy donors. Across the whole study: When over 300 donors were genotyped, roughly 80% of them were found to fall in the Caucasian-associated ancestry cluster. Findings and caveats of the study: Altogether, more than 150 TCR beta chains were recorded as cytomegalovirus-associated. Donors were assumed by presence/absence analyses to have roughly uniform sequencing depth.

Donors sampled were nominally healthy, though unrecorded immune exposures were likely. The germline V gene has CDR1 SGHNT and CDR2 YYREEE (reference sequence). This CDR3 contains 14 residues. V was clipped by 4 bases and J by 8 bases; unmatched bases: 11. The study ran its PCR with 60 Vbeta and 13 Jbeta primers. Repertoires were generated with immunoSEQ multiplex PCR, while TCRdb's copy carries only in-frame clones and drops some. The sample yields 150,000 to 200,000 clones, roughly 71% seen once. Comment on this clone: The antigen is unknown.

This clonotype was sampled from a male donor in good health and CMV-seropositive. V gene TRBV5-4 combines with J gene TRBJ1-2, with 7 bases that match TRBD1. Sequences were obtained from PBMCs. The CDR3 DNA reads TGTGCCAGCAGCATAGGACAGGCCCGGGGCGGCTACACCTTC. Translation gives CASSIGQARGGYTF.